The T cell receptor beta chain described here comes from a study of T cell responses to AZD1222 COVID-19 vaccine. The length of the CDR3 is 14 residues. In germline, CDR1 is LGHDT, CDR2 YNNKEL (reference sequence). Trimming shortened V by 0 bases and J by 11 bases, and 16 bases separated the two germline ends. Study-level points and caveats: It was only after the peak T cell response that any repertoires were sampled. The study found vaccine-associated CD4 TCRs spanning spike, dominant at 160-218 and 743-854. Clonal diversity was possibly underestimated, and the donors were mostly white British, with more females.

Produced via immunoSEQ multiplex PCR; TCRdb's table is partial and in-frame only. Altogether 130,000 to 150,000 clones are present, more than 90% being singletons, with the ten largest covering about 3%. In this sample, this clone turned up a few times. What it binds is not known. The J gene is TRBJ1-1, the V gene TRBV3-1 (or the pseudogene TRBV3-2), with unresolved D. The source is an adult in good health. Sequencing was performed on peripheral blood, taken on day 0 of AZD1222 vaccination. The DNA of the CDR3 is TGTGCCAGCAGCCAAGACAGGTGGCCTACGGGGGCTTTCTTT. As protein: CASSQDRWPTGAFF.